The 8 T cell receptor beta chains reported below all come from one sample, sequenced in a study of T cell repertoires and Cas9 in healthy adults. Clones were read by immunoSEQ multiplex PCR, and TCRdb kept only the in-frame ones, dropping some. The table includes tens of thousands of clones, roughly 90% detected once. Sequencing used CD4+ effector T cells (CD127+, CD25-, CD137-, CD154-) from PBMCs; culture status not recorded. Receptors originate from a human donor in good health.

The V call is TRBV11-3, the J call TRBJ2-1, with 8 positions matching TRBD2. V lost 1 base and J lost 4; bases outside the gene matches: 12. Germline values: CDR1 SGHNT, CDR2 YENEEA. The CDR3 spans 18 residues. The CDR3 here is CASSLGLRLSGGYNEQFF. In DNA, the CDR3 is TGTGCCAGCAGCTTAGGTCTGCGTTTGTCGGGGGGGTACAATGAGCAGTTCTTC. The full variable domain, completed using reference TRBV11-3 and TRBJ2-1, is EAGVVQSPRYKIIEKKQPVAFWCNPISGHNTLYWYLQNLGQGPELLIRYENEEAVDDSQLPKDRFSAERLKGVDSTLKIQPAELGDSAVYLCASSLGLRLSGGYNEQFFGPGTRLTVL.

This clone came up once. The chain carries TRBV5-4 and TRBJ2-5; D not certain. The germline V gene has CDR1 SGHNT and CDR2 YYREEE (reference sequence). Trimming took 0 bases from V and 5 from J, leaving 5 bases between them. The CDR3 length is 12 residues. In DNA, the CDR3 is TGTGCCAGCAGCTTGGAGGCCGAGACCCAGTACTTC. Amino acid sequence: CASSLEAETQYF.

This clone has only one observation. The chain couples TRBV7-3 to TRBJ2-1, with TRBD2 identical over 8 bases. Germline CDR1 SGHTA, CDR2 FQGTGA. Trimming took 2 bases from V and 8 from J; bases not matched to a gene: 8. The CDR3 is 15 residues long. Here the CDR3 DNA reads TGTGCCAGCAGCTTACAGTCTAGCGGGTTCGATGAGCAGTTCTTC. It yields the protein CASSLQSSGFDEQFF.

This clone was counted a single time. The chain combines TRBV7-9 with TRBJ1-2; D is possibly TRBD1 (5 bases). Germline loops: CDR1 SEHNR, CDR2 FQNEAQ (reference sequence). V was cut by 3 bases and J by 6 bases, with 8 bases left in between. The CDR3 runs 12 residues. The DNA for the CDR3 is TGTGCCAGCAGCTTGGGAGGGGATGGCTACACCTTC. It translates to CASSLGGDGYTF.

This clone was recorded once. The V and J genes are TRBV6-5 and TRBJ2-3; TRBD2 might be the D (5 bases). Trimming left V 7 bases short and J 0 bases short, with 11 bases between. The CDR3 runs 14 residues. CDR1 and CDR2 from the germline V gene are MNHEY and SVGAGI. The CDR3 nucleotides are TGTGCCAGCATCCGGGGAATAAGCACAGATACGCAGTATTTT. It is translated as CASIRGISTDTQYF.

This rearrangement joins TRBV28 to TRBJ2-7; D is perhaps TRBD1 (5 bases). V dropped 4 bases and J dropped 3 bases, with 19 bases sitting between them. Per germline, CDR1 MDHEN and CDR2 SYDVKM. The CDR3 is 16 residues long. The CDR3, as DNA: TGTGCCAGCAGTTATGGGTTGGACACCACCTACTACGAGCAGTACGTC. Translating gives CASSYGLDTTYYEQYV.

In this sample, this clone turned up once. The V call is TRBV6-6, the J call TRBJ2-5, with D possibly being TRBD1 (6 bases). This CDR3 spans 12 amino acids. The germline gives CDR1 MNHNY, CDR2 SVGAGI (reference sequence). Trimming left V 7 bases short and J 5 bases short, with 11 bases between. The CDR3 DNA sequence: TGTGCCAGCATGGACAGTGGGGAGACCCAGTACTTC. This codes for CASMDSGETQYF.

This chain links TRBV28 with TRBJ2-3; no firm D call. The germline V gene encodes CDR1 MDHEN and CDR2 SYDVKM. V was trimmed by 2 bases and J by 2 bases, leaving 14 bases between them. The CDR3 contains 16 residues. Written as DNA, the CDR3 is TGTGCCAGCAGTTTAATCGTCTCCTACGACACAGATACGCAGTATTTT. It is translated as CASSLIVSYDTDTQYF.